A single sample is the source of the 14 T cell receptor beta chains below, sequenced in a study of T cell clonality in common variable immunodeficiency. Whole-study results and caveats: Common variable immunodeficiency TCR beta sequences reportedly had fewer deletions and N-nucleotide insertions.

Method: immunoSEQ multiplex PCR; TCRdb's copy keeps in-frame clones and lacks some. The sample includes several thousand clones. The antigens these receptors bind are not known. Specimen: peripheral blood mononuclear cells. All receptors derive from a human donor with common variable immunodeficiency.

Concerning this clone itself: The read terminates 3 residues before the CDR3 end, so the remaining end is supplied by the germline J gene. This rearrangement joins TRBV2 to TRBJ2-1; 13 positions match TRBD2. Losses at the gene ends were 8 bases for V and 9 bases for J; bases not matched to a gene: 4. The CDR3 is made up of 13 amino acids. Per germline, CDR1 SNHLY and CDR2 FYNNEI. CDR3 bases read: TGTGCCAGCCTAGGACTAGCGGGAGTTGAG. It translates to CASLGLAGVE. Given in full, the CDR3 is CASLGLAGVEQFF.

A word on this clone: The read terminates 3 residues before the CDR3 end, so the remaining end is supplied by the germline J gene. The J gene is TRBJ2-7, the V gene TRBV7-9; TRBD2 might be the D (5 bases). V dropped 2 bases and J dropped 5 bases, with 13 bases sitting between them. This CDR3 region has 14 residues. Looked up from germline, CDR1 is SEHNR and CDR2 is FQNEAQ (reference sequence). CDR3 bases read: TGTGCCAGCAGCTTACTCGGGGTATATGACGAG. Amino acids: CASSLLGVYDE. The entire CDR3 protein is CASSLLGVYDEQYF.

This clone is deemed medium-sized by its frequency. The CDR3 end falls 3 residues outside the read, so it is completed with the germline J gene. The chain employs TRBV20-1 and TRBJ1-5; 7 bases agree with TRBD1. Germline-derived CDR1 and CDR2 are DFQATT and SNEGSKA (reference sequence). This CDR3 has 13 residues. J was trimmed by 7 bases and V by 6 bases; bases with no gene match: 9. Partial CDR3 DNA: TGCAGTGCAAAAGGGACAGCAAACCAGCCC. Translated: CSAKGTANQP. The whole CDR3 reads CSAKGTANQPQHF.

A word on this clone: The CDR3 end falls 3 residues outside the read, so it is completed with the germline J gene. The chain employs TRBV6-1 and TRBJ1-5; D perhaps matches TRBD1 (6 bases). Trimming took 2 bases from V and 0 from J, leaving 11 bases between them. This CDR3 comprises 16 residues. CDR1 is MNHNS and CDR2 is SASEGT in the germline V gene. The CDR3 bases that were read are TGTGCCAGCAGTGAAAGGGGACATTATAGCAATCAGCCC. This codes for CASSERGHYSNQP. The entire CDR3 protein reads CASSERGHYSNQPQHF.

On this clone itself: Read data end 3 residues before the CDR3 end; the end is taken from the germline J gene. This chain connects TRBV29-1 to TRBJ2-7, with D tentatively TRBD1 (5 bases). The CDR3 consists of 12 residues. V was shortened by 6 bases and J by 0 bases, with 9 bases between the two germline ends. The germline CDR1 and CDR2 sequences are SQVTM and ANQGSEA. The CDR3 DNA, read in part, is TGCAGCGTAAGGACACCCTCCTACGAG. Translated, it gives CSVRTPSYE. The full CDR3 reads CSVRTPSYEQYF.

Incomplete CDR3 DNA: TGTGCCAGCAGCTTTGGGACTGTCTCCTACAATGAG. Its translation is CASSFGTVSYNE. The full-length CDR3 reads as CASSFGTVSYNEQFF. V gene TRBV7-2 combines with J gene TRBJ2-1; D perhaps matches TRBD2 (6 bases). The CDR3 end is not reached by the read, which stops 3 residues before it; the germline J gene fills it in. Trimming pared 3 bases from V and 0 bases from J, leaving 9 bases between. CDR1 is SGHTA and CDR2 is FQGNSA in the germline V gene. This CDR3 region has 15 residues.

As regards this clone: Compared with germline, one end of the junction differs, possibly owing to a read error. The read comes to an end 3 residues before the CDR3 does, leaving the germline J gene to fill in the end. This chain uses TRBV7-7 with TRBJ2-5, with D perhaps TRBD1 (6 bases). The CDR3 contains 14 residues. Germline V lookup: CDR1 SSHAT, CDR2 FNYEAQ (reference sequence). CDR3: CASSPLTGHETQYF. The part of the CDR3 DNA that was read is TGTGCTAGCAGCCCGCTGACAGGACACGAGACC.

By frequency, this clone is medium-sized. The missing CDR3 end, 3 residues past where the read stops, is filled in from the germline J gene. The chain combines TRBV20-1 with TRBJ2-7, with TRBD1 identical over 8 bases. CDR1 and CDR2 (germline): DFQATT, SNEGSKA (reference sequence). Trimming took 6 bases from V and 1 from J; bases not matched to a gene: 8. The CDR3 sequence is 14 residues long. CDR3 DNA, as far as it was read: TGCAGTGCCCCCCGACAGGGGTCATCCTACGAG. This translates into CSAPRQGSSYE. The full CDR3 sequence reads CSAPRQGSSYEQYF.

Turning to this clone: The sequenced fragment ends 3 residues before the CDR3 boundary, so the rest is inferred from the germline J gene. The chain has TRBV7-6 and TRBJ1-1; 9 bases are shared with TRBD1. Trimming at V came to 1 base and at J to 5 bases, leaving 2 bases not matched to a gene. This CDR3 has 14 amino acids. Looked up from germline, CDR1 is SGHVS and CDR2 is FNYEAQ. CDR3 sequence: CASSLGQGETEAFF. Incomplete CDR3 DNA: TGTGCCAGCAGCTTAGGACAGGGGGAAACTGAA.

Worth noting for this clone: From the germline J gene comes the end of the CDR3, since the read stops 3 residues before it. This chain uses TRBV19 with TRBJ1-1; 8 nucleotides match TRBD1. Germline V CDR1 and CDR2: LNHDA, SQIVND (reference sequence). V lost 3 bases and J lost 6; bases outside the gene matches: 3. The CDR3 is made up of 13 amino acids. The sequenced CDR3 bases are TGTGCCAGTAGTATTGGACAGGGCGCTGAA. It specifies CASSIGQGAE. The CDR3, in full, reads CASSIGQGAEAFF.

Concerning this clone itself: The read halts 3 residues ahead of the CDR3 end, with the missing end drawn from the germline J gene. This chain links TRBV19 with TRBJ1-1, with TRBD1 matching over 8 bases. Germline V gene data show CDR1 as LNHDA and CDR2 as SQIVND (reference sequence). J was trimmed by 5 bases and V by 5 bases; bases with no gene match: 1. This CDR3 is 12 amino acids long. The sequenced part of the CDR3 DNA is TGTGCCAGTAGTGACAGGGGAACTGAA. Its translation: CASSDRGTE. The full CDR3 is CASSDRGTEAFF.

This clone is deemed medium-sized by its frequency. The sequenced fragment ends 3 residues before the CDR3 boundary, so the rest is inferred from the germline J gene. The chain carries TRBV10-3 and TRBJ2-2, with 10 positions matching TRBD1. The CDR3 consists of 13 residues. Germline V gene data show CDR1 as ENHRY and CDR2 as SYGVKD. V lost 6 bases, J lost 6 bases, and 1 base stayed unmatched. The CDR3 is CAIRGQGSGELFF. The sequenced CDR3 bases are TGTGCCATCAGGGGACAGGGGTCCGGGGAG.

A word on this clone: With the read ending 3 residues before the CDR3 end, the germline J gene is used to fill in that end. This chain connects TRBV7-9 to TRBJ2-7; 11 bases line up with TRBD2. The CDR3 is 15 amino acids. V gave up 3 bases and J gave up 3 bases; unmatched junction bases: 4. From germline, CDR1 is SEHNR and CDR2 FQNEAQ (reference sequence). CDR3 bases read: TGTGCCAGCAGCTTGGGGACTAGCGGATTCTACGAG. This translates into CASSLGTSGFYE. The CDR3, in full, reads CASSLGTSGFYEQYF.

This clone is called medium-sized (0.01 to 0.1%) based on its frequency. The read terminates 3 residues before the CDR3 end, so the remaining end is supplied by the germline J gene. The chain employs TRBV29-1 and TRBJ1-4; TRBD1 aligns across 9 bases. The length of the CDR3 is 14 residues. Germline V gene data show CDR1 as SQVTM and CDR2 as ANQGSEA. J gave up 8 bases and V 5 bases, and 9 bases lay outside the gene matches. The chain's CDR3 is CSVTRTGDQEKLFF. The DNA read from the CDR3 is TGCAGCGTTACGAGGACAGGGGATCAGGAAAAA.